The next 24 T cell receptor beta chains were all read from a single sample in a study of T cell changes during pregnancy in multiple sclerosis. Profiled with immunoSEQ multiplex PCR; TCRdb holds only in-frame clones, not every one. The profile covers roughly 45,000 clones, with 85% to 95% appearing a single time and 5.9% taken by the ten largest. The input for sequencing was CD8+ T cells from peripheral blood mononuclear cells, taken in the first trimester of pregnancy. The source of these receptors is a female donor with multiple sclerosis, enrolled in a pregnancy study.

The chain is built from TRBV27 and TRBJ1-3; D possibly corresponds to TRBD1 (5 bases). CDR1 is MNHEY, CDR2 SMNVEV, per germline (reference sequence). This CDR3 contains 14 residues. With 2 bases removed from V and 0 bases from J, the gap between germline ends came to 5 bases. The CDR3 bases are TGTGCCAGCAGTTTACAGGGCTCTGGAAACACCATATATTTT. Encoded protein: CASSLQGSGNTIYF.

This chain links TRBV7-9 with TRBJ2-1, with D possibly matching TRBD1 (6 bases). Trimming pared 2 bases from V and 8 bases from J, leaving 25 bases between. The CDR3 spans 18 residues. CDR1 and CDR2 from the germline V gene are SEHNR and FQNEAQ (reference sequence). CDR3 nucleotide sequence: TGTGCCAGCAGCTTAACACAGGGACAAGCGGAATGGAGCGATGAGCAGTTCTTC. This sequence encodes CASSLTQGQAEWSDEQFF.

The chain is built from TRBV29-1 and TRBJ1-1, with a weak D call TRBD1 (5 bases). The length of the CDR3 is 14 residues. The V gene lost 0 bases and the J gene lost 6 bases, with 14 bases spanning the gap. Germline CDR1 and CDR2: SQVTM and ANQGSEA. The CDR3 here is CSVEDLGRVPEAFF. Written as DNA, the CDR3 is TGCAGCGTTGAAGATCTTGGCAGGGTCCCTGAAGCTTTCTTT.

CDR3 nucleotides: TGCGCCAGCAGCCAAGTGGGGATCGGAGGGACCCAGTACTTC. Its protein is CASSQVGIGGTQYF. This sequence joins TRBV4-1 and TRBJ2-5; tentative D call: TRBD2 (5 bases). Germline V gene sequence: CDR1 MGHRA, CDR2 YSYEKL. The CDR3 has 14 residues. V shed 1 base and J shed 7 bases, with 13 bases lying between them.

This rearrangement joins TRBV28 to TRBJ2-1; a weak D match, TRBD2 (5 bases). Trimming took 5 bases from V and 3 from J, leaving 11 bases between them. This CDR3 has 14 amino acids. Germline CDR1 and CDR2: MDHEN and SYDVKM. CDR3 nucleotide sequence: TGTGCCAGCAGTAGCGGTCTCCACTACAATGAGCAGTTCTTC. This gives the protein CASSSGLHYNEQFF.

This rearrangement joins TRBV9 to TRBJ2-7; tentatively, D is TRBD1 (6 bases). The length of the CDR3 is 15 residues. Germline-derived CDR1 and CDR2 are SGDLS and YYNGEE. V lost 7 bases and J 1 base, leaving 18 bases between the germline ends. The CDR3 region has the DNA TGTGCCAGCTCCAGGCGGACAGAACCTTCCTACGAGCAGTACTTC. Its protein is CASSRRTEPSYEQYF.

CDR3 sequence reads: CASSQNRGNTEAFF. The DNA for the CDR3 is TGCGCCAGCAGCCAGAACAGGGGCAACACTGAAGCTTTCTTT. The rearrangement links TRBV4-1 to TRBJ1-1; 7 bases match TRBD1. V lost 3 bases and J lost 2; bases outside the gene matches: 3. The germline CDR1 and CDR2 sequences are MGHRA and YSYEKL. The CDR3 has 14 residues.

This sequence joins TRBV9 and TRBJ2-3, with TRBD2 identical over 9 bases. The CDR3 is made up of 16 amino acids. Germline V CDR1 and CDR2: SGDLS, YYNGEE. V lost 2 bases to trimming and J lost 3 bases; unmatched junction nucleotides: 7. CDR3 bases: TGTGCCAGCAGCGTCCTGGGCAGCGGGGGGACAGATACGCAGTATTTT. It specifies CASSVLGSGGTDTQYF.

This chain uses TRBV29-1 with TRBJ2-6; D gene uncertain. The germline V gene has CDR1 SQVTM and CDR2 ANQGSEA. The CDR3 runs 15 residues. Trimming took 0 bases from V and 1 from J, leaving 7 bases between them. The CDR3 loop reads CSVEDPGSGANVLTF. The CDR3, as DNA: TGCAGCGTTGAAGACCCCGGGTCTGGGGCCAACGTCCTGACTTTC.

CDR3 region: CAWSEPGTGTYNEQFF. CDR3 DNA: TGTGCCTGGAGTGAGCCGGGGACAGGGACATACAATGAGCAGTTCTTC. The rearrangement joins TRBV30 to TRBJ2-1, with 9 bases aligning to TRBD1. This CDR3 has 16 amino acids. Germline CDR1 reads GTSNPN; CDR2 reads SVGIG (reference sequence). The J segment lost 4 bases and the V segment lost 1 base, leaving 8 bases of the junction unmatched.

The rearrangement uses TRBV5-6 and TRBJ1-1; the match to TRBD1 covers 10 bases. The ends lost 3 bases at V and 3 bases at J; junction bases unmatched: 5. Per germline, CDR1 SGHDT and CDR2 YYEEEE. There are 15 residues in the CDR3. The CDR3 DNA reads as TGTGCCAGCAGCTCGACGACAGGGGGCTACACTGAAGCTTTCTTT. It is translated as CASSSTTGGYTEAFF. The full variable domain, in which reference TRBV5-6 and TRBJ1-1 provide the parts outside the CDR3, is DAGVTQSPTHLIKTRGQQVTLRCSPKSGHDTVSWYQQALGQGPQFIFQYYEEEERQRGNFPDRFSGHQFPNYSSELNVNALLLGDSALYLCASSSTTGGYTEAFFGQGTRLTVV.

The chain couples TRBV2 to TRBJ2-3; TRBD2 matches 8 bases. Germline loops: CDR1 SNHLY, CDR2 FYNNEI. This CDR3 has 13 residues. V shed 6 bases, J shed 3 bases, and the junction held 2 bases outside the gene matches. In DNA form, the CDR3 reads TGTGCCAGCAGAGGGACTAGTACAGATACGCAGTATTTT. Its protein is CASRGTSTDTQYF.

The V call is TRBV28, the J call TRBJ1-1, with D unclear. The germline V gene encodes CDR1 MDHEN and CDR2 SYDVKM. This CDR3 spans 15 amino acids. V was cut by 5 bases and J by 3 bases, with 16 bases left in between. The CDR3 region has the DNA TGTGCCAGCAGTCCCCGCCCGGGTGATTACACTGAAGCTTTCTTT. Protein: CASSPRPGDYTEAFF.

V and J are TRBV7-8 and TRBJ2-7; D is uncertain. The germline V and J ends were trimmed by 2 bases and 3 bases, with 23 bases remaining between them. The CDR3 extends over 18 amino acids. The germline gives CDR1 SGHVS, CDR2 FQNEAQ. CDR3 bases: TGTGCCAGCAGCTTACCAGACGCGCCCGCCAGGTCTTACTACGAGCAGTACTTC. Protein: CASSLPDAPARSYYEQYF.

J is TRBJ2-3 and V is TRBV9, with 12 positions matching TRBD2. The CDR3 is 16 amino acids. Germline-derived CDR1 and CDR2 are SGDLS and YYNGEE. J was trimmed by 2 bases and V by 4 bases; bases with no gene match: 5. Written as DNA, the CDR3 is TGTGCCAGCAGCCCGGGGACTAGCGGGCTCACAGATACGCAGTATTTT. This codes for CASSPGTSGLTDTQYF.

The V gene is TRBV5-6, the J gene TRBJ2-4; a possible D gene is TRBD2 (6 bases). V was trimmed by 0 bases and J by 10 bases, leaving 8 bases between them. Germline loops: CDR1 SGHDT, CDR2 YYEEEE. This CDR3 contains 12 residues. This CDR3 reads CASSLGAGIQYF. In nucleotides, the CDR3 is TGTGCCAGCAGCTTGGGGGCGGGGATTCAGTACTTC.

The rearrangement links TRBV10-1 to TRBJ2-5; 8 bases map to TRBD2. V lost 6 bases and J lost 9; bases outside the gene matches: 12. Germline-derived CDR1 and CDR2 are WNHNN and SYGVQD (reference sequence). This CDR3 spans 14 amino acids. The CDR3 loop reads CASRESGTSGPQYF. DNA of the CDR3: TGCGCCAGCAGAGAATCCGGGACTAGTGGTCCCCAGTACTTC.

The gene calls are TRBV5-1 and TRBJ2-1; 7 bases map to TRBD2. With 1 base clipped from V and 8 bases from J, the junction kept 3 bases outside the gene matches. This CDR3 is built from 13 residues. Germline assignment: CDR1 SGHRS and CDR2 YFSETQ. Here the CDR3 reads CASSLPSGDEQFF. CDR3 nucleotides: TGCGCCAGCAGCTTGCCTAGCGGCGATGAGCAGTTCTTC.

The chain links TRBV7-3 to TRBJ2-3; D uncertain. The CDR3 extends over 15 amino acids. The germline V gene encodes CDR1 SGHTA and CDR2 FQGTGA. V dropped 5 bases and J dropped 0 bases, with 12 bases sitting between them. CDR3 residues: CASSQNGFSTDTQYF. The CDR3 DNA follows: TGTGCCAGCAGCCAGAACGGGTTTAGCACAGATACGCAGTATTTT.

This clone was seen just once. The gene calls are TRBV5-5 and TRBJ1-5, with TRBD1 matching over 8 bases. After removal of 2 bases from V and 6 bases from J, the junction contained 10 bases not matched to a gene. Germline assignment: CDR1 SGHKS and CDR2 YYEKEE (reference sequence). The CDR3 sequence is 16 residues long. CDR3 DNA: TGTGCCAGCAGCTTTTCACAGGGGGAAGAAGGTCAGCCCCAGCATTTT. Residues: CASSFSQGEEGQPQHF. Complete variable domain (other parts from reference TRBV5-5 and TRBJ1-5): DAGVTQSPTHLIKTRGQQVTLRCSPISGHKSVSWYQQVLGQGPQFIFQYYEKEERGRGNFPDRFSARQFPNYSSELNVNALLLGDSALYLCASSFSQGEEGQPQHFGDGTRLSIL.

The chain uses TRBV18 and TRBJ2-7; 9 bases line up with TRBD2. Germline assignment: CDR1 KGHSH and CDR2 LQKENI. The CDR3 totals 16 residues. V trimming: 0 bases; J trimming: 5 bases; junction bases outside the gene matches: 8. The CDR3 DNA sequence: TGTGCCAGCTCACCACCGGCTAGCGGGATACAGGACGAGCAGTACTTC. The encoded protein is CASSPPASGIQDEQYF.

The V call is TRBV10-1, the J call TRBJ2-1; D is uncertain. Between the trimmed V and J ends, which lost 11 bases and 0 bases, there was a span of 5 bases. CDR3 length equals 11 residues. CDR1 is WNHNN and CDR2 is SYGVQD in the germline V gene (reference sequence). CDR3 sequence: CASGSYNEQFF. Here the CDR3 DNA reads TGCGCCTCCGGCTCCTACAATGAGCAGTTCTTC.

This clone was seen a few times. J is TRBJ1-1 and V is TRBV9; TRBD1 matches at 7 bases. With V trimmed by 4 bases and J by 6 bases, 9 bases remained unmatched. CDR3 length equals 14 residues. CDR1 SGDLS and CDR2 YYNGEE come from the germline V gene. The CDR3 nucleotides read TGTGCCAGCAGCCCCCGACAGGGCTACGCTGAAGCTTTCTTT. It yields the protein CASSPRQGYAEAFF.

V is TRBV6-1 and J is TRBJ2-3; TRBD1 is a possible D gene (6 bases). Per the germline V gene, CDR1 is MNHNS and CDR2 is SASEGT. The CDR3 contains 14 residues. Trimming took 5 bases from V and 1 from J, leaving 10 bases between them. This CDR3 is CASSRRTGTDTQYF. The CDR3 DNA reads TGTGCCAGCAGTAGACGGACAGGCACAGATACGCAGTATTTT.